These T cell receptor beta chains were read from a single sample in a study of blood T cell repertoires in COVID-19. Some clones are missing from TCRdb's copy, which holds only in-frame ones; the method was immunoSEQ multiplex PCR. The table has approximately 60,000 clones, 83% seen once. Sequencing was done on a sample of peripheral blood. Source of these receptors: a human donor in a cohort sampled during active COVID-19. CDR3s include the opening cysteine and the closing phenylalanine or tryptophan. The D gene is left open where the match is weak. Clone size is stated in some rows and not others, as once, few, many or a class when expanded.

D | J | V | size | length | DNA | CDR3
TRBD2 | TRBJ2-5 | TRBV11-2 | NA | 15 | TGTGCCAGCAGCTTAAGGTGGGGAGGGGAAGAGACCCAGTACTTC | CASSLRWGGEETQYF
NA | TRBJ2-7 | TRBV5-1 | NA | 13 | TGCGCCAGCAGCTTCACAGGGATCTACGAGCAGTACTTC | CASSFTGIYEQYF
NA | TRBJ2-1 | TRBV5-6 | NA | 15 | TGTGCCAGCAGCCCTACTAAAAGCTCCTACAATGAGCAGTTCTTC | CASSPTKSSYNEQFF
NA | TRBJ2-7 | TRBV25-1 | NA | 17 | TGTGCCAGCAGTGAAGGGGGTCAGGTAGGGGGAAACAGTGAGCAGTACTTC | CASSEGGQVGGNSEQYF
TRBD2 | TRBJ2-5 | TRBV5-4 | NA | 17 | TGTGCCAGCAGCTTGGGGGGGAGGGGTAGACCGCAGGAGACCCAGTACTTC | CASSLGGRGRPQETQYF
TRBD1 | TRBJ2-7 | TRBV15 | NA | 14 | TGTGCCACCAGCAGAGGACAGGGACGCTACGAGCAGTACTTC | CATSRGQGRYEQYF
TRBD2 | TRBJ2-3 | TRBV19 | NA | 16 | TGTGCCAGTACGGCCCGAAGCGGGACTAGCACAGATACGCAGTATTTT | CASTARSGTSTDTQYF
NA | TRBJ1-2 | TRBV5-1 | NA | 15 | TGCGCCAGCAGCTCCGGACAGACTTCTAACTATGGCTACACCTTC | CASSSGQTSNYGYTF
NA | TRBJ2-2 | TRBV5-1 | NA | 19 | TGCGCCAGCAGCCCAATACGCAGGGGTCCCGAGGGTAGCACCGGGGAGCTGTTTTTT | CASSPIRRGPEGSTGELFF
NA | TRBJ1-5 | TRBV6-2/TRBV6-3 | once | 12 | TGTGCCAGCAGTCAGGGGTACCAGCCCCAGCATTTT | CASSQGYQPQHF
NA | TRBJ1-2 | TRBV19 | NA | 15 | TGTGCCAGTAGCATCGGGGGAGGGCTGAACTATGGCTACACCTTC | CASSIGGGLNYGYTF
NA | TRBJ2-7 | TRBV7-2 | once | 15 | TGTGCCAGCAGCATCTACTGGGGGGTAGGGTACGAGCAGTACTTC | CASSIYWGVGYEQYF
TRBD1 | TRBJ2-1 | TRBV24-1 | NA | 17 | TGTGCCACCAGTGAGGGAACGACAGGGCCCTCGTTCAATGAGCAGTTCTTC | CATSEGTTGPSFNEQFF
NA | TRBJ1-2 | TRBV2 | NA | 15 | TGTGCCAGCAGTGGACTCGGGGACACTAATTATGGCTACACCTTC | CASSGLGDTNYGYTF
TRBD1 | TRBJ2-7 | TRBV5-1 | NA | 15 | TGCGCCAGCAGCTTATGGACAGGGGGAGAGTACGAGCAGTACTTC | CASSLWTGGEYEQYF
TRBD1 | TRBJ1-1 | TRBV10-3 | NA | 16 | TGTGCCGTTTACTCTGGACAGGGGCTCATGAACACTGAAGCTTTCTTT | CAVYSGQGLMNTEAFF
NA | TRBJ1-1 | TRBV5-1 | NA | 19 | TGCGCCAGCAGCTTGCGTGTGTCTGGACAAAGTTTAATGAACACTGAAGCTTTCTTT | CASSLRVSGQSLMNTEAFF
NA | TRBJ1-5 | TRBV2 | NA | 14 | TGTGCCAGCAGTGAAATGTCTGGCAATCAGCCCCAGCATTTT | CASSEMSGNQPQHF
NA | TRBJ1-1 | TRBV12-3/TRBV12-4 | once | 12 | TGTGCCAGCAGTTTACAGAACACTGAAGCTTTCTTT | CASSLQNTEAFF
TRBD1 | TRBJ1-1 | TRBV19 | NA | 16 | TGTGCCAGTAGTATACCCCCGGGGACAGGGATCACTGAAGCTTTCTTT | CASSIPPGTGITEAFF
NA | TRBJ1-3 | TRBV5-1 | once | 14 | TGCGCCAGCAGCTTGGCGGGGTATGGAAACACCATATATTTT | CASSLAGYGNTIYF
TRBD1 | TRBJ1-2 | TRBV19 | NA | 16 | TGTGCCAGTAACGCCCGCCTTCCGGGACAGACCTATGGCTACACCTTC | CASNARLPGQTYGYTF
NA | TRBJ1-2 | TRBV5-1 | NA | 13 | TGCGCCAGCAGCGCTGCGGGGGACTATGGCTACACCTTC | CASSAAGDYGYTF
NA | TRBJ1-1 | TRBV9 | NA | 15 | TGTGCCAGCAGCGTAGCTCCGACAGGGAACACTGAAGCTTTCTTT | CASSVAPTGNTEAFF
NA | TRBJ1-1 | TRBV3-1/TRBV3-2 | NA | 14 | TGTGCCAGCAGCCAAGATTTGAGGAACTCTGAAGCTTTCTTT | CASSQDLRNSEAFF
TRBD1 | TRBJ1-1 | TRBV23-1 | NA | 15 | TGCGCCAGCAGTCCGGACAGGCTAGGTGGCACTGAAGCTTTCTTT | CASSPDRLGGTEAFF
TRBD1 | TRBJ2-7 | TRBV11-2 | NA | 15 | TGTGCCAGCAGCTTGCTTGGACAGGGATTCGACGAGCAGTACTTC | CASSLLGQGFDEQYF
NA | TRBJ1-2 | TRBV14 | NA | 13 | TGTGCCAGCAGCCAAGCGACAGCATATGGCTACACCTTC | CASSQATAYGYTF
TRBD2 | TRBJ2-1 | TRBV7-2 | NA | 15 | TGTGCCAGCAGCTTTAGCGGGAGCTCCTACAATGAGCAGTTCTTC | CASSFSGSSYNEQFF
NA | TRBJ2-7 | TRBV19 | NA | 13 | TGTGCCAGTAGTACCCAGGCTTCCTACGAGCAGTACTTC | CASSTQASYEQYF
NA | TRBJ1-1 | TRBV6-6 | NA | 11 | TGTGCCAGCAGTTACGGCCCTGAAGCTTTCTTT | CASSYGPEAFF
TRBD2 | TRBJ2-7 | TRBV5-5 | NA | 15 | TGTGCCAGCAGCTTTGCGGCGGGGGGTGCCTACGAGCAGTACTTC | CASSFAAGGAYEQYF
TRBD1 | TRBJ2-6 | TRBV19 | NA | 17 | TGTGCCAGTAGCGCCGGGACAGGGGGCTCTGGGGCCAACGTCCTGACTTTC | CASSAGTGGSGANVLTF
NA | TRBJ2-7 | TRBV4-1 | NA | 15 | TGCGCCAGCAGCCAAGAGCCGGACAGAATCTACGAGCAGTACTTC | CASSQEPDRIYEQYF
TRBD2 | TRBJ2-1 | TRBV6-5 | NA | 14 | TGTGCCAGCAAGAAACCGGGACTAGTAAGTGAGCAGTTCTTC | CASKKPGLVSEQFF
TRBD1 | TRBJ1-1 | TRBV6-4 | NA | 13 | TGTGCCAGCAGCCAACAGGGGGGAACTGAAGCTTTCTTT | CASSQQGGTEAFF
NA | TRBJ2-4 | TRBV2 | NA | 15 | TGTGCCAGCAGTGCGGACAGAGCGGCCAAAAACATTCAGTACTTC | CASSADRAAKNIQYF
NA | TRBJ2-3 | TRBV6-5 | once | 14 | TGTGCCAGCCGCCCAGGGATGAGCACAGATACGCAGTATTTT | CASRPGMSTDTQYF
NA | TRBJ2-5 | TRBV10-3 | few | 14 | TGTGCCATCAGTGGAACGAGTTTCCAAGAGACCCAGTACTTC | CAISGTSFQETQYF
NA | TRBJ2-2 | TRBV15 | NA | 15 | TGTGCCACCAGCCGACAGTTACCGAACACCGGGGAGCTGTTTTTT | CATSRQLPNTGELFF
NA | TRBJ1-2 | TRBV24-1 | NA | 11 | TGTGCCACCAGTGATACACGTGGCTACACCTTC | CATSDTRGYTF
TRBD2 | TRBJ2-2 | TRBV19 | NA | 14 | TGTGCCAGTAGGCGGGAGGGCCGTACCGGGGAGCTGTTTTTT | CASRREGRTGELFF
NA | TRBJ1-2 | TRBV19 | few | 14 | TGTGCCAGTAGTATAGGCGGGGCGCTTGATGGCTACACCTTC | CASSIGGALDGYTF
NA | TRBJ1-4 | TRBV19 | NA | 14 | TGTGCCAGTAGTAGGACAGCAACTAATGAAAAACTGTTTTTT | CASSRTATNEKLFF
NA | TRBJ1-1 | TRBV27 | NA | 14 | TGTGCCAGCAGTTTAAGACAGATGAACACTGAAGCTTTCTTT | CASSLRQMNTEAFF
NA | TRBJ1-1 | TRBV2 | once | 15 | TGTGCCAGCAGTGAAGAGGGGCGGGGGAACACTGAAGCTTTCTTT | CASSEEGRGNTEAFF
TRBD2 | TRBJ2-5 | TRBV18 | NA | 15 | TGTGCCAGCTCCCCGGGACTAGCGGGAGGAGAGACCCAGTACTTC | CASSPGLAGGETQYF